The present T cell receptor (beta chain) was sequenced within a study of identical twins. A universal primer site was added by template switching, and unique molecular identifiers were carried by the cDNA. TCRdb redid the calling of the 5' RACE reads with MiXCR, one entry per CDR3 protein. The profile shows 450,000 or so distinct CDR3 sequences, about 14% of them singletons. In the case of this clonotype: The antigen is undetermined.

This CDR3 has 13 amino acids. With V trimmed by 1 base and J by 16 bases, 8 bases remained unmatched. The V gene's germline CDR1 is MNHEY and CDR2 SVGEGT. Findings and limits, study-wide: Whereas memory repertoires showed no such difference, abundant cord blood beta clonotypes carried fewer insertions. Among monozygotic twins, out-of-frame TCR alpha sharing exceeded what models predicted. Invariant cells of the MAIT and iNKT types might have partly distorted the zero-insertion analyses.

This sample also belongs to another study, concerning yellow fever vaccine responses in identical twins.

What was sequenced was CD4+ T cells sorted from blood. This TCR came from a young woman in good health. The rearrangement links TRBV6-2 or TRBV6-3 to TRBJ2-1, with TRBD2 matching over 9 bases. DNA of the CDR3: TGTGCCAGCAGTTACTTCTTTAGCGGGAGCCAATTCTTC. Protein: CASSYFFSGSQFF.